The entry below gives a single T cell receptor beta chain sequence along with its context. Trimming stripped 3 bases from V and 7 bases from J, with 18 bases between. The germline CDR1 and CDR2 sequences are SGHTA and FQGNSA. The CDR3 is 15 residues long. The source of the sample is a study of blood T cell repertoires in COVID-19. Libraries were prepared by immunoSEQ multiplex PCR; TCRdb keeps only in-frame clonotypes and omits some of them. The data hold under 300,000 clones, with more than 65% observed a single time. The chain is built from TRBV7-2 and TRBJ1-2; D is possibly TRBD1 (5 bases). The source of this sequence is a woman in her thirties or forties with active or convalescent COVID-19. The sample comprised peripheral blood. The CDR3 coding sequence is TGTGCCAGCAGCTTCCTCGGACGGGACTCGAGTGGCTACACCTTC. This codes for CASSFLGRDSSGYTF. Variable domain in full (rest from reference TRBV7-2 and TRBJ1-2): GAGVSQSPSNKVTEKGKDVELRCDPISGHTALYWYRQSLGQGLEFLIYFQGNSAPDKSGLPSDRFSAERTGGSVSTLTIQRTQQEDSAVYLCASSFLGRDSSGYTFGSGTRLTVV.